Below, one TCR beta chain is given with its context. This record belongs to a study of blood T cell repertoires in COVID-19. At the level of the study: Sources were T cells, B-cell-depleted T cells, or PBMCs; the material itself was cDNA or gDNA.

V was clipped by 4 bases and J by 1 base; unmatched bases: 11. Germline V CDR1 and CDR2: MDHEN, SYDVKM. The CDR3 extends over 18 amino acids. Assay: immunoSEQ multiplex PCR; the TCRdb copy retains only in-frame clones and omits some. The table includes some 150,000 clones, less than 85% detected once. The specimen sequenced was peripheral blood. This clonotype was sampled from a human donor in a cohort sampled during active COVID-19. The chain has TRBV28 and TRBJ2-3, with 10 bases matching TRBD2. CDR3 protein: CASSWVKAGGPRTDTQYF. CDR3 in DNA: TGTGCCAGCAGTTGGGTCAAAGCGGGGGGGCCGCGCACAGATACGCAGTATTTT.